This TCR beta chain was identified in a study of human T cells and chemical hapten exposure. This clonotype was counted ten times or more. Its cognate antigen is unknown. General study findings and limits: Expanded TCR sets contained significantly more large CDR3 similarity clusters than controls.

Time point in this sample: pre-sensitization, week 0. This sample's treatment: therapeutic diphenylcyclopropenone sensitization with weekly scalp DPC. For the library, individual cDNA molecules each received unique molecular identifiers. One entry per CDR3 protein, called by TCRdb with MiXCR from the RACE reads. The table lists about 380,000 distinct CDR3 sequences, roughly 5.3% of them singletons, with just over 2.5% in the top ten. The V and J ends lost 2 bases and 4 bases respectively, with 14 bases between them. From germline, CDR1 is SNHLY and CDR2 FYNNEI. This CDR3 comprises 16 residues. The clonotype was recovered from a woman between 45 and 60 years old with alopecia areata. Some clones in this sample may be carry-over from other donors' samples. V and J are TRBV2 and TRBJ2-2, with unresolved D. The sample consisted of whole blood, taken in connection with sensitization to the hapten diphenylcyclopropenone (DPC). The CDR3 nucleotides are TGTGCCAGCAGTGAATCCGCCCGGGTGGTCACCGGGGAGCTGTTTTTT. It yields the protein CASSESARVVTGELFF.